The sequence of this T cell receptor (beta chain) was determined in a study of regulatory T cells in long-lasting Graves disease. At the level of the study: Newly diagnosed Graves' patients had taken antithyroid drugs under 3 months.

The authors built TCR beta libraries using iRepertoire HTBI primers and Arm-PCR of CDR3 regions. Each CDR3 protein gets one entry after TCRdb re-called the multiplex PCR reads with MiXCR. The data show some 250,000 distinct CDR3 sequences, 18% seen once. Regarding the study as a whole: Persistent disease was characterized by preferential usage of TRBV28, TRBJ1-2 and TRBJ2-5.

The time point: newly diagnosed GD, antithyroid drugs for less than 3 months. Making the TCR library involved RNA that had been extracted from PBMCs. J gave up 7 bases and V 10 bases, and 9 bases lay outside the gene matches. The CDR3 loop spans 13 amino acids. This clonotype was found a few times. Its antigen is unknown. These data are also associated with another study on T cells in Graves' hyperthyroidism and ophthalmopathy. That source adds: Aged 18 to 65, the patients had hyperthyroidism that was newly diagnosed and had lasted under 2 months.

This chain uses TRBV12-3 or TRBV12-4 with TRBJ2-4; 8 positions match TRBD2. This sequence originates from a woman in her twenties or thirties with Graves disease. The material was peripheral blood mononuclear cells (PBMCs), obtained at new diagnosis, from a patient treated with antithyroid drugs. The CDR3 DNA reads TGTGCCACCCACAGCGGGGGTAATAACATTCAGTACTTC. This translates into CATHSGGNNIQYF.